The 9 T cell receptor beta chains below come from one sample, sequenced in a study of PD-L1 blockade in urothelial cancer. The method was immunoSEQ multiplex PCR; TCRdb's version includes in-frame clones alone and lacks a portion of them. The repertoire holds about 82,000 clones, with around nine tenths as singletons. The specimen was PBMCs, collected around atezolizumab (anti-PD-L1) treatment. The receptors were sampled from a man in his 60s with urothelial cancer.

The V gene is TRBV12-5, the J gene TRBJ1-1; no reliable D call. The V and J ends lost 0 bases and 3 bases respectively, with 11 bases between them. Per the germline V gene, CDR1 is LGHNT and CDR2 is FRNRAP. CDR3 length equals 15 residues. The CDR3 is CASGLVKGGDTEAFF. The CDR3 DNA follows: TGTGCTAGTGGTTTGGTAAAGGGAGGCGACACTGAAGCTTTCTTT.

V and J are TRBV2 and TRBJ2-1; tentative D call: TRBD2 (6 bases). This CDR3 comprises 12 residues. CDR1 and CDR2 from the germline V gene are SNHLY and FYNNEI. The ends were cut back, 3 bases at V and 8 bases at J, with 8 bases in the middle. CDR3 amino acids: CASSDTSYEQFF. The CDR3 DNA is TGTGCCAGCAGTGACACTAGCTATGAGCAGTTCTTC.

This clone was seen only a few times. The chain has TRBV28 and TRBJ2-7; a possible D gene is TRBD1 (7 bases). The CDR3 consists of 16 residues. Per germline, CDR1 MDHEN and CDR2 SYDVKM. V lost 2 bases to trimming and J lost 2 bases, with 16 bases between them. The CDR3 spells CASSLNPGGTAYEQYF. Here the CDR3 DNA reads TGTGCCAGCAGTTTAAACCCCGGCGGGACAGCCTACGAGCAGTACTTC.

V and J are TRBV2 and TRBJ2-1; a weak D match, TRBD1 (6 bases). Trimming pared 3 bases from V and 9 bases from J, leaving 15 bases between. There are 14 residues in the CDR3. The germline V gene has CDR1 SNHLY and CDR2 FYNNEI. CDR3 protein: CASSDQGSVFEQFF. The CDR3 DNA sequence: TGTGCCAGCAGTGATCAGGGGTCGGTATTTGAGCAGTTCTTC.

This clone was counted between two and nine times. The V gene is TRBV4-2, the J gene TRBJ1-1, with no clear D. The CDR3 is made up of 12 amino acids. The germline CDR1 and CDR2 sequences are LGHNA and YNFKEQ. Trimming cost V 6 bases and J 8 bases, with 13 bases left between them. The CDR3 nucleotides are TGTGCCAGCAGACCTAGTGCCGGAGAAGCTTTCTTT. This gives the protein CASRPSAGEAFF.

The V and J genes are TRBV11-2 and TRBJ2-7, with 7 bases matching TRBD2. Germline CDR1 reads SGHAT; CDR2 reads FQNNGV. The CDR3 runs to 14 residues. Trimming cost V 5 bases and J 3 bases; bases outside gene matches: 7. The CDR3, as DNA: TGTGCCAGCAGCATTCGGGACTACCACTACGAGCAGTACTTC. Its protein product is CASSIRDYHYEQYF.

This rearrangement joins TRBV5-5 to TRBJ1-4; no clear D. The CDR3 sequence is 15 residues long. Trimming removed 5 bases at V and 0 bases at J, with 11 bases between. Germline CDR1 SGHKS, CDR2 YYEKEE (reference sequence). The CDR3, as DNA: TGTGCCAGCAGGCTCACTTTTGCAACTAATGAAAAACTGTTTTTT. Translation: CASRLTFATNEKLFF.

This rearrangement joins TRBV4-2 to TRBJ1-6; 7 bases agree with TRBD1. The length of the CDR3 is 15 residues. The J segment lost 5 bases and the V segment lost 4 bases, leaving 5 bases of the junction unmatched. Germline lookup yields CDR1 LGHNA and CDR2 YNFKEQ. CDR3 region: CASSLRDRDNSPLHF. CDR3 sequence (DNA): TGTGCCAGCAGCCTGCGGGACAGAGATAATTCACCCCTCCACTTT.

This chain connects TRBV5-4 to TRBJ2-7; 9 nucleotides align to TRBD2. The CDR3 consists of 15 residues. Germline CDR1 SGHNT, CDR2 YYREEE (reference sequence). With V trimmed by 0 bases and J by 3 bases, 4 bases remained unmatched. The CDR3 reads CASSLGVAGDYEQYF. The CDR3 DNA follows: TGTGCCAGCAGCTTGGGGGTAGCGGGGGACTACGAGCAGTACTTC.